This is a list of T cell receptor beta chains from one sample in a study of cytomegalovirus exposure and HLA in healthy donors. Here immunoSEQ multiplex PCR was the method, and the copy in TCRdb shows in-frame clones only, minus some. Here the sample spans 150,000 to 200,000 clones, around 78% being singletons. Source material: PBMCs. The receptors were gathered from a man between 25 and 39 years old in good health and CMV-seronegative. The CDR3 runs from the conserved cysteine through the conserved F or W.

v_gene: TRBV11-3
len: 14
CDR3aa: CASSISGSGDEQFF

v_gene: TRBV28
len: 17
CDR3aa: CASSLRSSTGGRSKLFF

v_gene: TRBV5-1
len: 15
CDR3aa: CASRTGLAGVDEQFF

v_gene: TRBV2
len: 16
CDR3aa: CASSEAQTRNYNEQFF

v_gene: TRBV10-1
len: 14
CDR3aa: CASSLRTGADTQYF

v_gene: TRBV28
len: 15
CDR3aa: CASSLFRAMNTEAFF

v_gene: TRBV19
len: 12
CDR3aa: CASRGGQAGYTF

v_gene: TRBV10-1
len: 16
CDR3aa: CASSEASGRALETQYF

v_gene: TRBV6-5
len: 13
CDR3aa: CASAADSGNTIYF

v_gene: TRBV11-2
len: 14
CDR3aa: CASSPQGVIETQYF

v_gene: TRBV6-6
len: 15
CDR3aa: CASSYGQSHYNEQFF

v_gene: TRBV5-1
len: 14
CDR3aa: CASSLEDSNYEQYF

v_gene: TRBV28
len: 14
CDR3aa: CASSALTSGRTQFF

v_gene: TRBV6-5
len: 14
CDR3aa: CASSPTTGGREQYF

v_gene: TRBV6-5
len: 12
CDR3aa: CASRDWTDEQFF

v_gene: TRBV19
len: 13
CDR3aa: CASSQTGAGEQYF

v_gene: TRBV7-9
len: 16
CDR3aa: CASRRRQPDSNQPQHF

v_gene: TRBV5-6
len: 15
CDR3aa: CASSLRSGAYNEQFF

v_gene: TRBV27
len: 14
CDR3aa: CASSQPDWGQKQFF

v_gene: TRBV7-9
len: 16
CDR3aa: CASSSTTGTIQETQYF

v_gene: TRBV5-4
len: 13
CDR3aa: CASSPGLAARLFF

v_gene: TRBV19
len: 15
CDR3aa: CASSKTSGGYNEQFF

v_gene: TRBV5-1
len: 15
CDR3aa: CASSDRLAGDNEQFF

v_gene: TRBV10-1
len: 17
CDR3aa: CASSDSLGTSGSNEQFF

v_gene: TRBV29-1
len: 14
CDR3aa: CSVHRVRSSNEQFF

v_gene: TRBV29-1
len: 13
CDR3aa: CSVMRGNNEKLFF

v_gene: TRBV7-9
len: 14
CDR3aa: CASSFLADTGELFF

v_gene: TRBV14
len: 15
CDR3aa: CASSQFQGSNTEAFF

v_gene: TRBV10-1
len: 15
CDR3aa: CASSESRQGHNEQFF

v_gene: TRBV30
len: 15
CDR3aa: CAWSVTGGVNEKLFF

v_gene: TRBV5-1
len: 15
CDR3aa: CASSLGQSSYNEQFF

v_gene: TRBV30
len: 15
CDR3aa: CAWATGQGGNQPQHF

v_gene: TRBV10-3
len: 15
CDR3aa: CAISVTSGSSYEQYF

v_gene: TRBV6-4
len: 14
CDR3aa: CASALSGSLREQFF

v_gene: TRBV28
len: 14
CDR3aa: CASSPPGGNTEAFF

v_gene: TRBV10-3
len: 16
CDR3aa: CAISDESRPAGGGYTF

v_gene: TRBV18
len: 13
CDR3aa: CASSPPGVHGYTF

v_gene: TRBV5-4
len: 12
CDR3aa: CASSPNAEKLFF

v_gene: TRBV9
len: 15
CDR3aa: CASSSLRGPADTQYF

v_gene: TRBV6-6
len: 16
CDR3aa: CASSSTGERPNEKLFF

v_gene: TRBV15
len: 19
CDR3aa: CATSRDPALSGSLGETQYF

v_gene: TRBV14
len: 15
CDR3aa: CASSQVAGGIGGYTF

v_gene: TRBV28
len: 14
CDR3aa: CASSQGQGSTEAFF

v_gene: TRBV29-1
len: 14
CDR3aa: CSAIRLADYNEQFF

v_gene: TRBV11-2
len: 13
CDR3aa: CASSLGESYGYTF